The 27 T cell receptor beta chains presented below share a single source sample, sequenced in a study of follicular helper T cells after annual influenza vaccination (TCRdb year 2017). Preparation of the library involved the immunoSEQ multiplex PCR assay. The immuneACCESS repertoire file appears here via TCRdb, limited to in-frame rearrangements. These files lack a portion of the clones; in checked studies, under half of the deficit traces to unresolved V genes, and the cause of the others is not known. The sample profile shows 13,000 to 15,000 clones; just under 85% of them were found once. The ten largest clones take up around 0.3% of the sample. The time point label on this specimen signifies: 2014-2015 season, pre-vaccination. Here the sequenced sample was CXCR5- memory CD4+ T cells sorted from blood, taken on the day of influenza vaccination. The intended sense of this specimen's cell subset or site label: CXCR5- memory CD4 T cells. The receptor set was obtained from an adult who received the influenza vaccine.

The genes are TRBV11-2 and TRBJ1-2; D is perhaps TRBD1 (6 bases). V was clipped by 4 bases and J by 2 bases, with 11 bases between them. The germline CDR1 and CDR2 sequences are SGHAT and FQNNGV. The CDR3 has 14 residues. The DNA of the CDR3 is TGTGCCAGCAGCTCCCAGGGGTGGAACTATGGCTACACCTTC. Translation gives CASSSQGWNYGYTF.

This rearrangement joins TRBV7-9 to TRBJ1-1; D might be TRBD1 (5 bases). Trimming removed 3 bases at V and 0 bases at J, with 11 bases between. In germline, CDR1 is SEHNR, CDR2 FQNEAQ (reference sequence). The CDR3 is made up of 15 amino acids. CDR3 protein: CASSFRDGMNTEAFF. The CDR3, as DNA: TGTGCCAGCAGCTTCAGGGATGGGATGAACACTGAAGCTTTCTTT.

The chain employs TRBV21-1 and TRBJ2-4. TRBV21-1 is a pseudogene segment. This CDR3 is built from 15 residues. CDR3: CASSGGDLQLNIQYF. The CDR3 DNA is TGTGCCAGCAGCGGTGGGGACCTTCAACTAAACATTCAGTACTTC.

This clone was counted a few times. The chain has TRBV2 and TRBJ1-1; no firm D call. Trimming stripped 1 base from V and 0 bases from J, with 6 bases between. The CDR3 is 14 amino acids. Germline CDR1 is SNHLY and CDR2 is FYNNEI. The CDR3: CASSEEVVNTEAFF. The CDR3, as DNA: TGTGCCAGCAGTGAAGAGGTGGTGAACACTGAAGCTTTCTTT.

This sequence joins TRBV19 and TRBJ1-6; D is unresolved. The germline V gene has CDR1 LNHDA and CDR2 SQIVND (reference sequence). V lost 8 bases, J lost 3 bases, and 8 bases lay in between. This CDR3 comprises 13 residues. CDR3 DNA: TGTGCCAGTCGGTTCGGCTATAATTCACCCCTCCACTTT. Its translation is CASRFGYNSPLHF.

This chain connects TRBV18 to TRBJ1-1; 7 bases agree with TRBD1. Germline V gives CDR1 KGHSH, CDR2 LQKENI. The CDR3 is 17 residues long. The V and J ends lost 4 bases and 4 bases, in that order; junction bases with no gene match: 15. The CDR3 DNA follows: TGTGCCAGCTCACTCGGAGGGGGCGCGGGGGGGATCACTGAAGCTTTCTTT. Its protein is CASSLGGGAGGITEAFF.

The chain links TRBV5-1 to TRBJ1-1, with 7 bases fitting TRBD1. The V gene end was trimmed by 4 bases and the J gene end by 0 bases; junction bases not matched to a gene: 9. The germline CDR1 and CDR2 sequences are SGHRS and YFSETQ. The CDR3 spans 16 residues. The CDR3 loop reads CASSQMGTAMNTEAFF. CDR3 DNA: TGCGCCAGCAGCCAGATGGGGACAGCCATGAACACTGAAGCTTTCTTT.

This chain joins TRBV18 and TRBJ2-7; 7 bases are a match to TRBD1. The CDR3 loop spans 15 amino acids. V gave up 2 bases and J gave up 3 bases; unmatched junction bases: 7. Germline values: CDR1 KGHSH, CDR2 LQKENI. This chain's CDR3 is CASSPSTGARYEQYF. The CDR3 region has the DNA TGTGCCAGCTCACCAAGTACAGGGGCCCGCTACGAGCAGTACTTC.

The sample holds a few counts of this clone. As DNA, the CDR3 is TGTGCCAGCAGGCCGTTCGCAGGGACGCACTATGGCTACACCTTC. As protein: CASRPFAGTHYGYTF. The V call is TRBV11-2, the J call TRBJ1-2; the D gene is possibly TRBD1 (5 bases). Germline V gene data show CDR1 as SGHAT and CDR2 as FQNNGV. This CDR3 contains 15 residues. Trimming stripped 6 bases from V and 3 bases from J, with 17 bases between.

This clone was seen only once. The chain couples TRBV7-6 to TRBJ2-1, with D possibly matching TRBD1 (7 bases). Germline assignment: CDR1 SGHVS and CDR2 FNYEAQ. V was trimmed by 4 bases and J by 7 bases, leaving 17 bases between them. The CDR3 runs 15 residues. As DNA, the CDR3 is TGTGCCAGCAGCTCGACGCGGGACAGCTTTAATGAGCAGTTCTTC. This encodes CASSSTRDSFNEQFF.

V usage is TRBV7-9 and J usage is TRBJ1-2, with 8 bases that match TRBD1. J lost 8 bases, V lost 3 bases, and 11 bases had no gene match. Germline V CDR1 and CDR2: SEHNR, FQNEAQ (reference sequence). The CDR3 runs 15 residues. The CDR3 sequence: CASSLFIQGDRGYTF. The CDR3 coding sequence is TGTGCCAGCAGCTTGTTTATACAGGGGGATCGAGGCTACACCTTC. The full variable domain, completed using reference TRBV7-9 and TRBJ1-2, is DTGVSQNPRHKITKRGQNVTFRCDPISEHNRLYWYRQTLGQGPEFLTYFQNEAQLEKSRLLSDRFSAERPKGSFSTLEIQRTEQGDSAMYLCASSLFIQGDRGYTFGSGTRLTVV.

The chain links TRBV7-8 to TRBJ2-3; D might be TRBD2 (5 bases). Germline V gene lookup returns CDR1 SGHVS and CDR2 FQNEAQ. The CDR3 is 14 amino acids. V dropped 2 bases and J dropped 5 bases, with 11 bases sitting between them. The CDR3 is CASSLFGVGDTQYF. DNA for the CDR3: TGTGCCAGCAGCTTATTCGGGGTTGGAGATACGCAGTATTTT.

The J gene is TRBJ1-1, the V gene TRBV28, with unresolved D. This CDR3 has 15 amino acids. CDR1 and CDR2 (germline): MDHEN, SYDVKM. Trimming took 5 bases from V and 0 from J, leaving 13 bases between them. CDR3 DNA: TGTGCCAGCAGTCCGCTCGGGGTGATGAACACTGAAGCTTTCTTT. Translating gives CASSPLGVMNTEAFF.

The chain recombines TRBV6-1 with TRBJ1-1, with 7 bases that match TRBD1. CDR1 and CDR2 from the germline V gene are MNHNS and SASEGT. The length of the CDR3 is 15 residues. Trimming at V came to 7 bases and at J to 0 bases, leaving 8 bases not matched to a gene. In nucleotides, the CDR3 is TGTGCCAGCACGTTCCGGGACAGAATGAACACTGAAGCTTTCTTT. As protein: CASTFRDRMNTEAFF.

The V call is TRBV23-1, the J call TRBJ1-2, with D perhaps TRBD1 (5 bases). TRBV23-1 is flagged as an ORF with uncertain function. The CDR3 is 18 residues long. Trimming stripped 0 bases from V and 6 bases from J, with 23 bases between. The CDR3 spells CASSQSISYRGEGDGYTF. Written as DNA, the CDR3 is TGCGCCAGCAGTCAATCAATTTCCTATCGGGGGGAAGGTGATGGCTACACCTTC.

This clone was recorded once. The chain has TRBV9 and TRBJ2-5; D is unclear. The CDR3 contains 15 residues. V was cut by 4 bases and J by 2 bases, with 15 bases left in between. Germline V gene lookup returns CDR1 SGDLS and CDR2 YYNGEE. CDR3 bases: TGTGCCAGCAGCCCATCTGGAAACAGACAAGAGACCCAGTACTTC. This sequence encodes CASSPSGNRQETQYF.

CDR3 residues: CASSRQNTEAFF. The CDR3, as DNA: TGTGCCAGCAGTCGACAGAACACTGAAGCTTTCTTT. The rearrangement uses TRBV2 and TRBJ1-1; D remains ambiguous. Trimming left V 5 bases short and J 1 base short, with 5 bases between. The length of the CDR3 is 12 residues. CDR1 is SNHLY, CDR2 FYNNEI, per germline.

This clone was detected a few times. This rearrangement joins TRBV10-3 to TRBJ1-1; 8 bases agree with TRBD1. V trimming: 2 bases; J trimming: 6 bases; junction bases outside the gene matches: 5. There are 14 residues in the CDR3. CDR1 and CDR2 (germline): ENHRY, SYGVKD. The CDR3 nucleotides read TGTGCCATCAGTGAGCTTGGGACAGGATCTGAAGCTTTCTTT. Protein product: CAISELGTGSEAFF.

A few counts support this clone. CDR3: CASRYRDRAHEQYF. As DNA, the CDR3 is TGTGCCAGCAGGTACCGGGACAGGGCCCACGAGCAGTACTTC. The rearrangement joins TRBV6-5 to TRBJ2-7, with TRBD1 matching over 9 bases. V was pared by 6 bases and J by 5 bases, with 8 bases of the junction left unmatched. Germline V lookup: CDR1 MNHEY, CDR2 SVGAGI. CDR3 length equals 14 residues.

This clone was observed a handful of times. The J gene is TRBJ1-5, the V gene TRBV18; D is undetermined. The CDR3 spans 13 residues. Germline CDR1 and CDR2: KGHSH and LQKENI. The V and J ends lost 6 bases and 0 bases respectively, with 6 bases between them. CDR3 nucleotides: TGTGCCAGCTCCGGGGATAGCAATCAGCCCCAGCATTTT. This codes for CASSGDSNQPQHF.

This clone turned up a few times. The gene calls are TRBV4-1 and TRBJ1-2; possibly TRBD1 for D (5 bases). The CDR3 extends over 12 amino acids. V was shortened by 4 bases and J by 14 bases, with 17 bases between the two germline ends. Germline CDR1 reads MGHRA; CDR2 reads YSYEKL. The CDR3 sequence: CASSPLGTPKTF. In DNA form, the CDR3 reads TGCGCCAGCAGCCCCCTAGGGACCCCCAAAACCTTC.

The CDR3 region is CASSLDPGGLRNEQFF. The CDR3, as DNA: TGTGCCAGCAGCTTAGACCCCGGCGGACTACGGAATGAGCAGTTCTTC. V usage is TRBV28 and J usage is TRBJ2-1; a weak D match, TRBD2 (6 bases). The germline V and J ends were trimmed by 6 bases and 7 bases, with 22 bases remaining between them. The germline V gene has CDR1 MDHEN and CDR2 SYDVKM. This CDR3 is 16 amino acids long.

V and J are TRBV27 and TRBJ2-2, with 9 bases aligning to TRBD2. V lost 4 bases, J lost 4 bases, and 10 bases stayed unmatched. CDR3 length equals 17 residues. Per the germline V gene, CDR1 is MNHEY and CDR2 is SMNVEV (reference sequence). CDR3 DNA sequence: TGTGCCAGCAGTTCCGGAGCGGGGGGCCGCGGCACCGGGGAGCTGTTTTTT. Its translation is CASSSGAGGRGTGELFF.

This clone was observed a single time. The CDR3 reads CASSLGGTRANVLTF. The CDR3 nucleotides read TGTGCCAGCAGTTTGGGGGGGACCCGGGCCAACGTCCTGACTTTC. The genes are TRBV27 and TRBJ2-6, with TRBD2 matching 7 bases. Trimming took 3 bases from V and 5 from J; bases not matched to a gene: 4. CDR1 and CDR2 (germline): MNHEY, SMNVEV (reference sequence). The CDR3 has 15 amino acids.

The V call is TRBV2, the J call TRBJ2-3; 7 bases map to TRBD2. From germline, CDR1 is SNHLY and CDR2 FYNNEI. Unmatched junction bases numbered 6, after V lost 5 bases and J lost 4 bases. This CDR3 contains 14 residues. CDR3 region: CASSLRLAADTQYF. In DNA, the CDR3 is TGTGCCAGCAGTCTAAGACTAGCAGCAGATACGCAGTATTTT.

In this sample, this clone turned up once. The chain couples TRBV9 to TRBJ2-5; D ambiguous. The ends were cut back, 4 bases at V and 4 bases at J, with 17 bases in the middle. This CDR3 contains 15 residues. Germline CDR1 reads SGDLS; CDR2 reads YYNGEE. The CDR3 spells CASSPESLFAETQYF. In DNA, the CDR3 is TGTGCCAGCAGCCCCGAGTCCCTGTTCGCAGAGACCCAGTACTTC.

For this clone: The DNA is left out, because the CDR3 cannot be placed on it with certainty; the CDR3 is given as TCRdb lists it. CDR3 protein: CASYFGPRGSNTEAFF. The V call is TRBV5-4, the J call TRBJ1-1; the D segment call TRBD1 is taken from the table without a DNA check. Per the germline V gene, CDR1 is SGHNT and CDR2 is YYREEE (reference sequence). The CDR3 sequence runs 16 residues, both termini included.